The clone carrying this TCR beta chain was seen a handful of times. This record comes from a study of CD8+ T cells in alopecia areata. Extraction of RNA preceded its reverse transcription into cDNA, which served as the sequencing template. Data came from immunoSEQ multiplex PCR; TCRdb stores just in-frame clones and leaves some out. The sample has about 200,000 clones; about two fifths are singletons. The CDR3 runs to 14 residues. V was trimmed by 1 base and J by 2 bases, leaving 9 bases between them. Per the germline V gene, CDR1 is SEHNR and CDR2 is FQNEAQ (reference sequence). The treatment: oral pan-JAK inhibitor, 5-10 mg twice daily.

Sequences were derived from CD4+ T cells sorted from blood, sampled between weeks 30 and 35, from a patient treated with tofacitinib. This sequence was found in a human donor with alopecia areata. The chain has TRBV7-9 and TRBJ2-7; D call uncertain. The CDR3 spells CASSLGGVPYEQYF. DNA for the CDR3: TGTGCCAGCAGCTTAGGTGGGGTACCCTACGAGCAGTACTTC.